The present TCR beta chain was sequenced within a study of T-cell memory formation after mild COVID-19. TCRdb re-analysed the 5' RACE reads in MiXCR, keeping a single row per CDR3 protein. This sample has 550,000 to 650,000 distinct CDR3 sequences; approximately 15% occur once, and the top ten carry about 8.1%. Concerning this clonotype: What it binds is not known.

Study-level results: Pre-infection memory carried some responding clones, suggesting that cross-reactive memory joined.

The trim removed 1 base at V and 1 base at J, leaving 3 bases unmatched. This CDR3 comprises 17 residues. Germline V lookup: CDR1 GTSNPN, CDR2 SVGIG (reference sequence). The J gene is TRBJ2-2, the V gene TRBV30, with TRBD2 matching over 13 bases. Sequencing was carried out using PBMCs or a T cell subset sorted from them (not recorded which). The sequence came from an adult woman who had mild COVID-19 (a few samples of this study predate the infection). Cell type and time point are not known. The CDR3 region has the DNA TGTGCCTGGAGTGGGACTAGCGGGGGCTTGAACACCGGGGAGCTGTTTTTT. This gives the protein CAWSGTSGGLNTGELFF.